This TCR beta chain was obtained from a study of early T cells in non-severe SARS-CoV-2 infection. Study in general: Sequencing of bulk RNA from unsorted whole blood was done, without chain pairing. Study findings and constraints: VDJdb matching, biased toward anti-spike CD8 responses, missed private and CD4 specificities.

V lost 4 bases and J lost 6; bases outside the gene matches: 3. The germline V gene has CDR1 MDHEN and CDR2 SYDVKM. The CDR3 loop spans 12 amino acids. As concerns this clonotype: The target antigen is unknown.

The TCR library protocol was used to attach unique molecular identifiers. These identifiers were attached to individual cDNA molecules. TCRdb passed the 5' RACE reads through MiXCR, listing each CDR3 protein once. Among fewer than 85,000 distinct CDR3 sequences listed, over 10% were seen once. The sequenced sample consisted of whole blood. This TCR derives from an adult who was a healthcare worker with PCR-confirmed SARS-CoV-2 infection or an uninfected control (not recorded which). V is TRBV28 and J is TRBJ2-7; TRBD1 matches 7 bases. CDR3 residues: CASSSNRGEQYF. The CDR3 bases are TGTGCCAGCAGTTCTAACAGGGGCGAGCAGTACTTC.